These 29 T cell receptor beta chains were all obtained from the same sample, sequenced in a study of blood T cell repertoires in COVID-19. Profiled with immunoSEQ multiplex PCR; TCRdb holds only in-frame clones, not every one. This table has a few hundred thousand clones, 80% to 90% appearing once. Sequencing was carried out using PBMCs or T cells enriched from blood (not recorded which). The receptors originated from a man younger than 35 who had recovered from COVID-19.

The J gene is TRBJ1-1, the V gene TRBV4-3, with 8 bases matching TRBD1. The CDR3 runs 14 residues. CDR1 and CDR2 from the germline V gene are LGHNA and YSLEER. V lost 8 bases and J lost 8; bases outside the gene matches: 13. The CDR3 sequence is CASPGQGLSGEAFF. CDR3 coding DNA: TGCGCCAGCCCCGGACAGGGCTTGTCAGGAGAAGCTTTCTTT.

The rearrangement links TRBV4-1 to TRBJ2-7; perhaps TRBD1 as D (6 bases). This CDR3 has 17 amino acids. V lost 0 bases and J 2 bases, leaving 17 bases between the germline ends. Germline CDR1 is MGHRA and CDR2 is YSYEKL. This CDR3 is CASSQDRMGALPYEQYF. CDR3 DNA: TGCGCCAGCAGCCAAGATCGCATGGGGGCCCTGCCCTACGAGCAGTACTTC.

The chain joins TRBV28 to TRBJ2-7; 7 bases agree with TRBD2. The CDR3 is made up of 14 amino acids. V was clipped by 1 base and J by 9 bases; unmatched bases: 9. Germline lookup yields CDR1 MDHEN and CDR2 SYDVKM. This CDR3 reads CASSLLAGVSPQYF. In DNA, the CDR3 is TGTGCCAGCAGTTTATTGGCGGGAGTCTCTCCGCAGTACTTC.

This rearrangement joins TRBV7-9 to TRBJ1-3; D remains ambiguous. CDR3 size: 13 residues. Germline values: CDR1 SEHNR, CDR2 FQNEAQ (reference sequence). V lost 8 bases and J 0 bases, leaving 8 bases between the germline ends. CDR3 bases: TGTGCCAGCCAGTATAACTCTGGAAACACCATATATTTT. It codes for CASQYNSGNTIYF.

The CDR3 region is CASSVGTGGFGYTF. The CDR3 DNA reads TGCGCCAGCAGTGTGGGGACAGGGGGATTTGGCTACACCTTC. The genes are TRBV5-1 and TRBJ1-2; 11 bases are a match to TRBD1. The CDR3 sequence is 14 residues long. Germline CDR1 SGHRS, CDR2 YFSETQ. Trimming at V came to 5 bases and at J to 7 bases, leaving 7 bases not matched to a gene.

The chain links TRBV5-1 to TRBJ2-3; 11 nucleotides agree with TRBD2. The CDR3 length is 18 residues. The V segment lost 1 base and the J segment 4 bases; nucleotides outside the gene matches: 11. Germline CDR1 is SGHRS and CDR2 is YFSETQ. The CDR3, as DNA: TGCGCCAGCAGCTTGACTAGCGGGAGACGGAGAAGCGCAGATACGCAGTATTTT. It yields the protein CASSLTSGRRRSADTQYF.

Written as DNA, the CDR3 is TGTGCCAGCAGTCGTATGGCAGGAGCAGGGGGTAGCGATGGCTACACCTTC. Amino acids: CASSRMAGAGGSDGYTF. The rearrangement uses TRBV6-6 and TRBJ1-2; TRBD1 agrees at 7 bases. Germline V gives CDR1 MNHNY, CDR2 SVGAGI (reference sequence). The CDR3 runs 17 residues. The trim removed 5 bases at V and 6 bases at J, leaving 18 bases unmatched.

The chain couples TRBV27 to TRBJ1-5; the D gene is possibly TRBD1 (5 bases). Trimming took 5 bases from V and 11 from J, leaving 25 bases between them. CDR1 MNHEY and CDR2 SMNVEV come from the germline V gene (reference sequence). This CDR3 has 16 residues. The CDR3 region is CASSLSHTGTFSTQHF. The CDR3, as DNA: TGTGCCAGCAGTCTTTCGCATACAGGCACGTTTTCGACCCAGCATTTT.

The chain couples TRBV19 to TRBJ2-7, with D perhaps TRBD2 (6 bases). Germline loops: CDR1 LNHDA, CDR2 SQIVND (reference sequence). CDR3 length: 13 amino acids. The V end lost 6 bases, the J end lost 2 bases, and 11 bases lay between the germline ends. The CDR3 DNA reads TGTGCCAGTAGGGAGGGGAACACCTACGAGCAGTACTTC. It codes for CASREGNTYEQYF.

CDR3 amino acids: CASSQDVLTSGYNEQFF. The CDR3 DNA reads as TGTGCCAGCAGCCAAGATGTCCTAACTAGCGGATACAATGAGCAGTTCTTC. V is TRBV14 and J is TRBJ2-1; TRBD2 matches at 8 bases. The CDR3 loop spans 17 amino acids. The junction had 8 bases not matched to a gene; V was cut back by 0 bases and J by 4 bases. Germline V gene data show CDR1 as SGHDN and CDR2 as FVKESK.

This clone was seen a handful of times. V usage is TRBV10-3 and J usage is TRBJ2-3; 10 bases match TRBD2. CDR1 and CDR2 (germline): ENHRY, SYGVKD. The CDR3 length is 18 residues. The trim removed 3 bases at V and 0 bases at J, leaving 9 bases unmatched. The CDR3: CAISDQLAGTVSTDTQYF. The CDR3 DNA sequence: TGTGCCATCAGTGATCAACTAGCGGGGACCGTGAGCACAGATACGCAGTATTTT.

The chain employs TRBV5-1 and TRBJ1-5; D perhaps matches TRBD1 (5 bases). CDR3 size: 15 residues. Trimming left V 1 base short and J 5 bases short, with 13 bases between. Per germline, CDR1 SGHRS and CDR2 YFSETQ. The CDR3 sequence: CASSLTGSTYQPQHF. The DNA of the CDR3 is TGCGCCAGCAGCTTGACAGGATCAACGTATCAGCCCCAGCATTTT. Using reference TRBV5-1 and TRBJ1-5 for the parts outside the CDR3, the full variable domain is KAGVTQTPRYLIKTRGQQVTLSCSPISGHRSVSWYQQTPGQGLQFLFEYFSETQRNKGNFPGRFSGRQFSNSRSEMNVSTLELGDSALYLCASSLTGSTYQPQHFGDGTRLSIL.

The rearrangement joins TRBV12-5 to TRBJ1-2; TRBD1 aligns across 8 bases. Germline V gene data show CDR1 as LGHNT and CDR2 as FRNRAP. V lost 0 bases and J lost 9; bases outside the gene matches: 9. The CDR3 sequence is 15 residues long. Here the CDR3 DNA reads TGTGCTAGTGGTTTGGTGCAGGGGGCGCCCCTTCGCTACACCTTC. It specifies CASGLVQGAPLRYTF. Full variable domain (remainder filled in from reference TRBV12-5 and TRBJ1-2): DARVTQTPRHKVTEMGQEVTMRCQPILGHNTVFWYRQTMMQGLELLAYFRNRAPLDDSGMPKDRFSAEMPDATLATLKIQPSEPRDSAVYFCASGLVQGAPLRYTFGSGTRLTVV.

The chain uses TRBV6-5 and TRBJ2-7; D not resolved. This CDR3 contains 13 residues. Germline V CDR1 and CDR2: MNHEY, SVGAGI. The ends were cut back, 0 bases at V and 1 base at J, with 4 bases in the middle. The CDR3 bases are TGTGCCAGCAGTTACTCGGCTTCCTACGAGCAGTACTTC. It codes for CASSYSASYEQYF.

A remark on this clone: This sample includes further DNA sequences coding for the same CDR3. The chain couples TRBV5-1 to TRBJ2-3; the D gene is possibly TRBD1 (6 bases). This CDR3 contains 15 residues. Germline-derived CDR1 and CDR2 are SGHRS and YFSETQ. Trimming cost V 2 bases and J 0 bases, with 10 bases left between them. The CDR3 here is CASSLGQGSTDTQYF. CDR3 in DNA: TGCGCCAGCAGCTTAGGGCAGGGGAGCACAGATACGCAGTATTTT.

This chain connects TRBV18 to TRBJ2-1, with 15 bases identical to TRBD2. The CDR3 contains 16 residues. J gave up 8 bases and V 0 bases, and 2 bases lay outside the gene matches. Germline CDR1 is KGHSH and CDR2 is LQKENI. CDR3 loop: CASSPPGLAGGYEQFF. The DNA of the CDR3 is TGTGCCAGCTCACCACCGGGACTAGCGGGAGGATATGAGCAGTTCTTC. The full variable domain, rest sourced from reference TRBV18 and TRBJ2-1, is NAGVMQNPRHLVRRRGQEARLRCSPMKGHSHVYWYRQLPEEGLKFMVYLQKENIIDESGMPKERFSAEFPKEGPSILRIQQVVRGDSAAYFCASSPPGLAGGYEQFFGPGTRLTVL.

This sequence joins TRBV28 and TRBJ1-1; unclear D gene. Per germline, CDR1 MDHEN and CDR2 SYDVKM. The CDR3 sequence is 12 residues long. V shed 2 bases and J shed 8 bases, with 9 bases lying between them. This CDR3 is CASSLMAREAFF. DNA for the CDR3: TGTGCCAGCAGTTTAATGGCCAGAGAAGCTTTCTTT.

The V call is TRBV15, the J call TRBJ1-1; 8 bases align to TRBD1. Germline loops: CDR1 LNHNV, CDR2 YYDKDF (reference sequence). The V gene end was trimmed by 3 bases and the J gene end by 2 bases; junction bases not matched to a gene: 5. There are 15 residues in the CDR3. CDR3 bases: TGTGCCACCAGCAGTGACAGGGGTCCAAACACTGAAGCTTTCTTT. It encodes CATSSDRGPNTEAFF.

This sequence joins TRBV9 and TRBJ2-5; 8 bases line up with TRBD1. Per germline, CDR1 SGDLS and CDR2 YYNGEE. V was pared by 4 bases and J by 5 bases, with 13 bases of the junction left unmatched. CDR3 size: 16 residues. In nucleotides, the CDR3 is TGTGCCAGCAGCCCCCGGACAGGGAGCTCTTGGGAGACCCAGTACTTC. Its protein is CASSPRTGSSWETQYF.

This clone was seen only once. This rearrangement joins TRBV7-9 to TRBJ1-1; D uncertain. The CDR3 contains 17 residues. Germline V gives CDR1 SEHNR, CDR2 FQNEAQ (reference sequence). The germline V and J ends were trimmed by 1 base and 5 bases, with 20 bases remaining between them. The DNA of the CDR3 is TGTGCCAGCAGCTTAGGCAGACCTCTCCCGAGAGGAACTGAAGCTTTCTTT. Translating it yields CASSLGRPLPRGTEAFF.

The genes are TRBV6-1 and TRBJ1-1; D may be TRBD1 (6 bases). The CDR3 length is 16 residues. Trimming took 4 bases from V and 5 from J, leaving 20 bases between them. CDR1 is MNHNS and CDR2 is SASEGT in the germline V gene. DNA for the CDR3: TGTGCCAGCAGTGCCAGGGGTGCCCTAGGGAAGACTGAAGCTTTCTTT. Its protein is CASSARGALGKTEAFF.

The CDR3 sequence is CASSRRQLNQPQHF. The CDR3 DNA follows: TGTGCCAGCAGTCGCAGGCAGCTGAATCAGCCCCAGCATTTT. The chain uses TRBV28 and TRBJ1-5; no reliable D call. This CDR3 is built from 14 residues. From germline, CDR1 is MDHEN and CDR2 SYDVKM. The germline V and J ends were trimmed by 5 bases and 4 bases, with 12 bases remaining between them.

The CDR3 region is CASSLVGAESYNEQFF. CDR3 sequence (DNA): TGCGCCAGCAGCTTGGTAGGGGCCGAGTCCTACAATGAGCAGTTCTTC. The gene calls are TRBV5-1 and TRBJ2-1, with D possibly matching TRBD1 (5 bases). With 0 bases removed from V and 1 base from J, the gap between germline ends came to 11 bases. Germline lookup yields CDR1 SGHRS and CDR2 YFSETQ. The CDR3 has 16 amino acids. Filled out from reference TRBV5-1 and TRBJ2-1, the complete variable domain reads KAGVTQTPRYLIKTRGQQVTLSCSPISGHRSVSWYQQTPGQGLQFLFEYFSETQRNKGNFPGRFSGRQFSNSRSEMNVSTLELGDSALYLCASSLVGAESYNEQFFGPGTRLTVL.

For the CDR3, the DNA is TGTGCCAGCAGGAGGCAGGGGGCGATATTTGAAGCTTTCTTT. Encoded protein: CASRRQGAIFEAFF. This chain uses TRBV28 with TRBJ1-1, with 8 bases matching TRBD1. This CDR3 contains 14 residues. Germline V gene sequence: CDR1 MDHEN, CDR2 SYDVKM. The V and J ends lost 6 bases and 7 bases, in that order; junction bases with no gene match: 10.

J is TRBJ2-3 and V is TRBV29-1, with 9 nucleotides matching TRBD2. The CDR3 spans 14 residues. Germline V gene sequence: CDR1 SQVTM, CDR2 ANQGSEA. V gave up 5 bases and J gave up 5 bases; unmatched junction bases: 8. This CDR3 reads CSVRRGRALDTQYF. CDR3 in DNA: TGCAGCGTTAGGCGCGGGAGGGCCTTAGATACGCAGTATTTT.

This clone was observed a handful of times. The chain employs TRBV9 and TRBJ1-2; 9 bases agree with TRBD1. Losses at the gene ends were 5 bases for V and 3 bases for J; bases not matched to a gene: 5. Germline V gene data show CDR1 as SGDLS and CDR2 as YYNGEE. CDR3 length: 14 amino acids. CDR3 sequence: CASRGQGMDYGYTF. The CDR3 DNA reads as TGTGCCAGCAGGGGACAGGGTATGGACTATGGCTACACCTTC.

V gene TRBV9 combines with J gene TRBJ2-5; a possible D gene is TRBD1 (6 bases). This CDR3 spans 15 amino acids. Germline V gives CDR1 SGDLS, CDR2 YYNGEE. V was cut by 3 bases and J by 5 bases, with 17 bases left in between. The CDR3 DNA follows: TGTGCCAGCAGCGAAAGGGGGTCAGGGGAGGAGACCCAGTACTTC. This codes for CASSERGSGEETQYF.

This clone has just one count. This chain uses TRBV5-5 with TRBJ1-1, with 7 bases fitting TRBD1. V lost 5 bases, J lost 1 base, and 11 bases stayed unmatched. Germline V gene lookup returns CDR1 SGHKS and CDR2 YYEKEE (reference sequence). CDR3 size: 16 residues. The CDR3 DNA follows: TGTGCCAGCAGACTGAGAACAGGGGACCCGAACACTGAAGCTTTCTTT. Translating it yields CASRLRTGDPNTEAFF.

The J gene is TRBJ2-3, the V gene TRBV10-3, with TRBD2 matching over 10 bases. V lost 3 bases and J lost 0; bases outside the gene matches: 3. CDR3 size: 16 residues. The germline gives CDR1 ENHRY, CDR2 SYGVKD. The CDR3 nucleotides read TGTGCCATCAGTGACTGGACTAGCGGTAGCACAGATACGCAGTATTTT. It is translated as CAISDWTSGSTDTQYF.